The sequence of this T cell receptor beta chain was determined in a study of CXCR3-negative and CXCR3-positive naive CD8 T cells. About the study: Sequencing brought in some 130 million TRB reads altogether, and each library got about 1.5 +/- 0.3 million.

At about 310,000 cells each, triplicate sorts were carried out for each CD8+ T cell subset. Whole-study findings and limits: CXCR3-negative naive cells had less hydrophobic TRB CDR3s than did CXCR3-positive naive cells. Naive subsets displayed similar surface CD5, and TCR strength was inferred from TRB CDR3 properties.

On this clonotype itself: The target antigen is unknown.

The libraries of TRB cDNA were constructed through 5' RACE using UMI labels. TCRdb reprocessed the 5' RACE reads, keeping one entry per CDR3 protein, no DNA. In total, the table holds about 45,000 distinct CDR3 sequences. The sequence came from a human donor in good health. Some clones in this sample may be carry-over from other donors' samples. Sequencing used naive CXCR3- CD8+ T cells from blood. Subset indicated: CD45RO-CCR7+CD27+CD95- naive CD8+ T cells lacking CXCR3 (TNR3-).

The CDR3 here is CATSTTLADSWETQYF. The V gene is TRBV15, the J gene TRBJ2-5; TCRdb lists TRBD2, though no DNA is available to test this call. The germline V gene has CDR1 LNHNV and CDR2 YYDKDF (reference sequence). This CDR3 has 16 amino acids.